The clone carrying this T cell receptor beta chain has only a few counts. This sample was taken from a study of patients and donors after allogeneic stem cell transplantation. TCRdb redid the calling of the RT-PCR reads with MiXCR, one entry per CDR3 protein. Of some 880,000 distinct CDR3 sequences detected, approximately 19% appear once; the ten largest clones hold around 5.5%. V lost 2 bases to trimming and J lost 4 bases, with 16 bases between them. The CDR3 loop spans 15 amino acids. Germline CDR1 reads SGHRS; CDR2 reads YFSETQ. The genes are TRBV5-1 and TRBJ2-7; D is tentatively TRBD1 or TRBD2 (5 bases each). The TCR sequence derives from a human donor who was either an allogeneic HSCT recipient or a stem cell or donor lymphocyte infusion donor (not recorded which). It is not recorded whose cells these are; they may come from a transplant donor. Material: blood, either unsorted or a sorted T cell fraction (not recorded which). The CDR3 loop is CASSLSRDLSYEQYF. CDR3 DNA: TGCGCCAGCAGCTTAAGTAGGGACCTCTCTTACGAGCAGTACTTC.